Sequencing of this T cell receptor (beta chain) was carried out in a study of blood T cell repertoires in COVID-19. Study summary: The study drew acute and convalescent COVID-19 samples from the United States, Italy and Spain. Sample material is recorded as cDNA or gDNA derived from T cells, B-cell-depleted T cells, or PBMCs.

Original handling: Quantification of nucleated cells was approximated via reference gene primer amplification. Assay used: immunoSEQ multiplex PCR; TCRdb lists only in-frame clones, some missing. For V, J and clone size, that table is used; D and trimming come from the DNA. Altogether more than 150,000 clones are present, around 85% being singletons, with the ten largest covering around 8.2%. This CDR3 is 10 amino acids long. Trimming pared 7 bases from V and 4 bases from J, leaving 7 bases between. Germline values: CDR1 SQVTM, CDR2 ANQGSEA. Sequencing was done on a sample of peripheral blood. This TCR was recovered from a man in his 60s with acute or convalescent COVID-19. The rearrangement uses TRBV29-1 and TRBJ1-2; D is undetermined. CDR3 amino acids: CSAVGYGYTF. The CDR3 DNA is TGCAGCGCCGTCGGCTATGGCTACACCTTC.